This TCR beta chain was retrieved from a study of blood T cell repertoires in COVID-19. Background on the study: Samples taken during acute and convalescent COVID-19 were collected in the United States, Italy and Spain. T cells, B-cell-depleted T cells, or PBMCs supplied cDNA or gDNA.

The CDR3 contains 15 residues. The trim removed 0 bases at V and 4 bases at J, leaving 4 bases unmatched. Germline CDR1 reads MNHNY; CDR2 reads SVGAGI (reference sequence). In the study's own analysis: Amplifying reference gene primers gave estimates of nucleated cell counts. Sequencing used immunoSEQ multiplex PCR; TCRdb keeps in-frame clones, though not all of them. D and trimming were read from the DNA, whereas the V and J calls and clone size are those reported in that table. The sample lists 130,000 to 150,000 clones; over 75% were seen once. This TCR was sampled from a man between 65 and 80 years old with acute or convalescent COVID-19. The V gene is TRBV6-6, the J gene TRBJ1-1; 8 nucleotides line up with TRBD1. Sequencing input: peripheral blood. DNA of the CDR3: TGTGCCAGCAGTTACTCGGACAGGGTGCCCACTGAAGCTTTCTTT. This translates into CASSYSDRVPTEAFF.